This T cell receptor beta chain comes out of a study of cytomegalovirus exposure and HLA in healthy donors. CDR3 length: 16 amino acids. The V gene's germline CDR1 is SGHTA and CDR2 FQGNSA. V dropped 2 bases and J dropped 9; count of bases not matched to a gene: 11. Study conclusions and caveats: TCR beta sequences numbering 15,000 to 20,000 were associated with HLA alleles at 0.05 false discovery rate in a later analysis. Reportedly, a later analysis found an Asian-associated ancestry cluster had fewer N-insertions than the approximately 600-donor mean. Both high specificity and high sensitivity reportedly marked the classifier's diagnosis of cytomegalovirus status.

Both 60 Vbeta primers and 13 Jbeta primers went into the PCR. This table comes from immunoSEQ multiplex PCR, and its TCRdb copy is limited to in-frame clones, with some not included. This sample has 150,000 or so clones, with 76% found just once. This clone appeared once. Its antigen is currently unknown. This rearrangement joins TRBV7-2 to TRBJ2-1; the match to TRBD1 covers 9 bases. This TCR derives from a male donor in good health and CMV-seronegative. The sample was PBMCs. The CDR3 region has the DNA TGTGCCAGCAGCTTAAATTCACACAGGGGGCAAAGTGAGCAGTTCTTC. This sequence encodes CASSLNSHRGQSEQFF.